In this sample, the clone carrying this T cell receptor (beta chain) turned up once. The data were produced by immunoSEQ multiplex PCR, yet TCRdb's version contains in-frame clones alone and is incomplete. The table lists 40,000 to 45,000 clones, 85% to 95% of them singletons. This sample was included in a study of T cell changes during pregnancy in multiple sclerosis. Losses at the gene ends were 2 bases for V and 2 bases for J; bases not matched to a gene: 3. CDR1 LNHDA and CDR2 SQIVND come from the germline V gene (reference sequence). The CDR3 is 15 residues long. The V and J genes are TRBV19 and TRBJ1-3; 7 bases agree with TRBD1. The material was CD4+ T cells from peripheral blood mononuclear cells, obtained in the third trimester of pregnancy. This TCR was recovered from a female donor with multiple sclerosis, enrolled in a pregnancy study. The DNA for the CDR3 is TGTGCCAGTAGTATACCCCAGGGGGCTGGAAACACCATATATTTT. This encodes CASSIPQGAGNTIYF.